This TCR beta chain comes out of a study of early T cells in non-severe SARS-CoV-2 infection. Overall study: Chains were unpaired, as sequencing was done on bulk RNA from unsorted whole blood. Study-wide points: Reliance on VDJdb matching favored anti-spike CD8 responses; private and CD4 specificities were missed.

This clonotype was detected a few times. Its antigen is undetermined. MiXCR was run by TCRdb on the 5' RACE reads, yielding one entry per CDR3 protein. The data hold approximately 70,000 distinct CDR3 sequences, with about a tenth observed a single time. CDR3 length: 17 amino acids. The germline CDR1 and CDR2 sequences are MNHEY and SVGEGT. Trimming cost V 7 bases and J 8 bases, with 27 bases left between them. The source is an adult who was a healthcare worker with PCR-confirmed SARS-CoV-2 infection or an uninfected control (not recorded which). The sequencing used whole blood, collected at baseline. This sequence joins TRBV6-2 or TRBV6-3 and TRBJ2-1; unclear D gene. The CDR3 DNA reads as TGTGCCAGCACCCAAGAGGACCCTGCGCCGTATAAATATGAGCAGTTCTTC. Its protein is CASTQEDPAPYKYEQFF.